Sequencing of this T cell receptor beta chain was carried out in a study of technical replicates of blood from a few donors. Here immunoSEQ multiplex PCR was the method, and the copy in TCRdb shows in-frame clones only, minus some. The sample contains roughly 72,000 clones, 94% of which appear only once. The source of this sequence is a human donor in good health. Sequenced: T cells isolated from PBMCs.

CDR3 sequence reads: CASSPAPDEQFF. CDR3 in DNA: TGTGCCAGCAGCCCCGCCCCGGATGAGCAGTTCTTC. The chain has TRBV13 and TRBJ2-1; the D is unclear. Germline assignment: CDR1 PRHDT and CDR2 FYEKMQ (reference sequence). Trimming took 5 bases from V and 8 from J, leaving 10 bases between them. This CDR3 spans 12 amino acids.